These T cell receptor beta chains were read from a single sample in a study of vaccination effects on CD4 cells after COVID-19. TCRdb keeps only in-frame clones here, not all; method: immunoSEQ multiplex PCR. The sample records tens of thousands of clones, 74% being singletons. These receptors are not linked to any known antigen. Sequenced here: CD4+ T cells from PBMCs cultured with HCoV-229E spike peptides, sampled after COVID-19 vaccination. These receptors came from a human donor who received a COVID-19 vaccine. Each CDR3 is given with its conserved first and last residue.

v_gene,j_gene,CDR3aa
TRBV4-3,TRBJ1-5,CASSHGPGQGLYGSGNQPQHF
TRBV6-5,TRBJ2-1,CASSSGTGRNEQFF
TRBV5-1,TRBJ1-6,CASSLTGGSNSPLHF
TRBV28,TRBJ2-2,CASSLGDRHTGELFF
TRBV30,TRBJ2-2,CAWKGRVGGELFF
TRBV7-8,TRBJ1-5,CASTPLSGSGNQPQHF
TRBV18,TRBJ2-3,CASGLAGAQPSTDTQYF
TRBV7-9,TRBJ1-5,CASSPKGGGVQPQHF
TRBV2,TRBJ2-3,CASSARTSATDTQYF
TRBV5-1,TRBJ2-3,CASSGRRDRGRDTQYF
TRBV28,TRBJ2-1,CASRTSLGNNEQFF
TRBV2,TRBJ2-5,CASSEEEGGQETQYF
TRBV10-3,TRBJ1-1,CAISILSNTEAFF
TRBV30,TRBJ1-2,CASRGRGLEGYTF
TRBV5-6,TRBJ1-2,CASSLEVGQGYGYTF
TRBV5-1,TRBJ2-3,CASSIGHATDTQYF
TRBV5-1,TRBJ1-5,CASSLANRDYQPQHF
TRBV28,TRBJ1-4,CASNPGGTANEKLFF
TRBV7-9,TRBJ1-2,CASRHTGGSDYGYTF
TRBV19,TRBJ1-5,CASAGQLNQPQHF
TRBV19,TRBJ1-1,CASSSLSTEAFF
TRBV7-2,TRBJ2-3,CASSPSKLAGDRTDTQYF
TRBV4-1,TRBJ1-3,CASSRTRDGNTIYF
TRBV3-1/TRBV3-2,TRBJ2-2,CASSHLDGFDTGELFF
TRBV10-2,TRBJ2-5,CASSVREGTQYF
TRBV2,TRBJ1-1,CASGVRTGNTEAFF
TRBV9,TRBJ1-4,CASSEGPATNEKLFF